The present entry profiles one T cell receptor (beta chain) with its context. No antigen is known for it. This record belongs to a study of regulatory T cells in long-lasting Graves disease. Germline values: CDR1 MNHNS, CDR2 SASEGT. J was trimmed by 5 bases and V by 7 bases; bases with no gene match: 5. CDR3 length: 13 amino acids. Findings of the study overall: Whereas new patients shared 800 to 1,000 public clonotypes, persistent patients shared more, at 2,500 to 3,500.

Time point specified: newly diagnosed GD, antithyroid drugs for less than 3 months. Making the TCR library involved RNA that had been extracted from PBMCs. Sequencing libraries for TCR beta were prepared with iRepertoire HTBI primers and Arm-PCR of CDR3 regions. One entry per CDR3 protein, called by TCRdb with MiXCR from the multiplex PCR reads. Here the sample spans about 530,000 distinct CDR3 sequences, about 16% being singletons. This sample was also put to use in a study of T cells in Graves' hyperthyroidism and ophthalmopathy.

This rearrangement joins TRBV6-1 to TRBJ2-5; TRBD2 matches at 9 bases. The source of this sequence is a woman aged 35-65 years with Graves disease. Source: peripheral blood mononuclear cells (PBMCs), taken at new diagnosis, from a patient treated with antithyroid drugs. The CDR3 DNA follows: TGTGCCAGCACGCTAAGCGGGGGGGAGACCCAGTACTTC. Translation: CASTLSGGETQYF.